This T cell receptor beta chain was recorded in a study of T cell responses to AZD1222 COVID-19 vaccine. Repertoires were generated with immunoSEQ multiplex PCR, while TCRdb's copy carries only in-frame clones and drops some. The table has about 120,000 clones, approximately 83% seen once. This CDR3 has 16 residues. Germline values: CDR1 LGHDT, CDR2 YNNKEL (reference sequence). The V and J ends lost 1 base and 3 bases respectively, with 15 bases between them. The sample here was peripheral blood, taken on day 0 of AZD1222 vaccination. The clonotype comes from an adult in good health. V is TRBV3-1 (or the pseudogene TRBV3-2) and J is TRBJ1-1; D is ambiguous. The DNA for the CDR3 is TGTGCCAGCAGCCAAGCACGGGTTCGAGGTGACACTGAAGCTTTCTTT. It yields the protein CASSQARVRGDTEAFF.